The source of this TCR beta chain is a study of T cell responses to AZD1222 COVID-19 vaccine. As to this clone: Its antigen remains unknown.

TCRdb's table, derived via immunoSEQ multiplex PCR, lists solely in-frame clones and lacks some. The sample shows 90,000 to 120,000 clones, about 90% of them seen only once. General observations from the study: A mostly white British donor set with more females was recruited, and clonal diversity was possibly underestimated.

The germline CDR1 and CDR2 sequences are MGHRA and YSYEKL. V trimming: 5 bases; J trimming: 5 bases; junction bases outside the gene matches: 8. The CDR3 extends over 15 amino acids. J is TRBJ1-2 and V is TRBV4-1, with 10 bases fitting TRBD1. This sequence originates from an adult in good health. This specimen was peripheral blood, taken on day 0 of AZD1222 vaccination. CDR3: CASSTGTGVGYGYTF. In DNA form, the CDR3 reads TGCGCCAGCAGCACCGGGACAGGGGTGGGGTATGGCTACACCTTC.